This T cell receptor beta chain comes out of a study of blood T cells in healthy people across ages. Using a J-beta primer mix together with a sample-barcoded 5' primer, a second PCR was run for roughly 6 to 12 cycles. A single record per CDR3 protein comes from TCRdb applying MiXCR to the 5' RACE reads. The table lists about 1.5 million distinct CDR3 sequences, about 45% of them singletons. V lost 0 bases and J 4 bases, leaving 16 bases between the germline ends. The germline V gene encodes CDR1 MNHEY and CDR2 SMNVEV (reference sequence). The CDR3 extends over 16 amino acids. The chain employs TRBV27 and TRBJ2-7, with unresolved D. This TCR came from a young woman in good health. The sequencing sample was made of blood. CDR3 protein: CASSLSMGTSVYEQYF. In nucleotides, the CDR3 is TGTGCCAGCAGTTTATCGATGGGTACGTCCGTGTACGAGCAGTACTTC.